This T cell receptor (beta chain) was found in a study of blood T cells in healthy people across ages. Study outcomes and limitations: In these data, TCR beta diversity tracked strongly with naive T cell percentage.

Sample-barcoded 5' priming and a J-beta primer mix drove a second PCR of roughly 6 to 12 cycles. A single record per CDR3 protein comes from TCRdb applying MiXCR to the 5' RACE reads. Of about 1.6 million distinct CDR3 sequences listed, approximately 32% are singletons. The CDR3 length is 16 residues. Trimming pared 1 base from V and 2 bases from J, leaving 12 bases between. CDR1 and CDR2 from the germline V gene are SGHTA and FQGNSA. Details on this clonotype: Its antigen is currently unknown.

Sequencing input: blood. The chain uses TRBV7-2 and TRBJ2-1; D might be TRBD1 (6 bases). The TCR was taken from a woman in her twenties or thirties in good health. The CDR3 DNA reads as TGTGCCAGCAGCTTAGATCCCCAGGGGCCCTACAATGAGCAGTTCTTC. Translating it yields CASSLDPQGPYNEQFF.